The source of this T cell receptor beta chain is a study of shared clonotypes between healthy human individuals. The method was immunoSEQ multiplex PCR; TCRdb's version includes in-frame clones alone and lacks a portion of them. The sample lists a few hundred thousand clones; around 97% were seen once. This CDR3 contains 16 residues. Looked up from germline, CDR1 is SGHNT and CDR2 is YYREEE (reference sequence). V shed 3 bases, J shed 1 base, and the junction held 2 bases outside the gene matches. The sequenced sample was naive CD4+ T cells sorted from blood. The subset denotes: CD45RA+ positively selected. This TCR derives from a woman in her twenties or thirties in good health. The chain is built from TRBV5-4 and TRBJ2-2; 11 bases are shared with TRBD2. CDR3 sequence reads: CASSWGLAENTGELFF. DNA of the CDR3: TGTGCCAGCAGCTGGGGACTAGCGGAGAACACCGGGGAGCTGTTTTTT.